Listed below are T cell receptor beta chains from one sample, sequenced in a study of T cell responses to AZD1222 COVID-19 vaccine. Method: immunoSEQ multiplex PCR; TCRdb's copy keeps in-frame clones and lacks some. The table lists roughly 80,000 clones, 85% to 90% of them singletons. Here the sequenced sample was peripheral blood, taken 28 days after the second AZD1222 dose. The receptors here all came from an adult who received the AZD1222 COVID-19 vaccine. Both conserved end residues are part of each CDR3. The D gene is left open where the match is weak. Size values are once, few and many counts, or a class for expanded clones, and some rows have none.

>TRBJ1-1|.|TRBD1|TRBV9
CASSVAPPGSDREENTEAFF
TGTGCCAGCAGCGTAGCCCCCCCCGGCTCGGACAGGGAAGAGAACACTGAAGCTTTCTTT
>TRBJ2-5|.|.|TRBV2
CASSERQGRETQYF
TGTGCCAGCAGTGAAAGGCAGGGGCGAGAGACCCAGTACTTC
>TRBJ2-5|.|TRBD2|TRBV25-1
CASSNPGLVAETQYF
TGTGCCAGCAGTAACCCCGGACTAGTAGCTGAGACCCAGTACTTC
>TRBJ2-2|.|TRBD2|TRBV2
CASSDPSGVNTGELFF
TGTGCCAGCAGTGACCCTAGCGGGGTGAACACCGGGGAGCTGTTTTTT
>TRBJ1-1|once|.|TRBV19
CASSIDLWSTAAFF
TGTGCCAGTAGTATAGATCTATGGAGCACCGCAGCTTTCTTT
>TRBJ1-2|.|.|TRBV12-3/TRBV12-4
CASSFQGYDGYTF
TGTGCCAGCAGTTTTCAGGGATATGATGGCTACACCTTC
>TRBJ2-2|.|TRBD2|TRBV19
CASSWDYRTGELFF
TGTGCCAGTAGTTGGGACTATCGGACCGGGGAGCTGTTTTTT
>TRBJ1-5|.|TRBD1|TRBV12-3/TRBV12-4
CASRDRGHQPQHF
TGTGCCAGCCGCGACAGGGGCCACCAGCCCCAGCATTTT
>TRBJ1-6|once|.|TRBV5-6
CASSYEQQYNSPLHF
TGTGCCAGCAGCTACGAACAGCAATATAATTCACCCCTCCACTTT
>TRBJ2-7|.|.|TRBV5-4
CASSLRTEAGEQYF
TGTGCCAGCAGCTTGAGGACCGAAGCGGGCGAGCAGTACTTC
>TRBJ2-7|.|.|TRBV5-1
CASSFNTDQSYEQYF
TGCGCCAGCAGCTTTAATACAGACCAATCCTACGAGCAGTACTTC
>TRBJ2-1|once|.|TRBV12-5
CASGLVGVNMEKNEQFF
TGTGCTAGTGGTTTGGTAGGGGTTAACATGGAGAAGAATGAGCAGTTCTTC
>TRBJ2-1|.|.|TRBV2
CASEVMPPQFF
TGTGCCAGCGAAGTGATGCCACCGCAGTTCTTC
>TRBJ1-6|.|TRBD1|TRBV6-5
CASSYDYRGGGSPLHF
TGTGCCAGCAGTTACGACTACAGGGGTGGTGGTTCACCCCTCCACTTT
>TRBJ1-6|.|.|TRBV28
CASSPAGAGSNSSPLHF
TGTGCCAGCAGTCCGGCGGGGGCGGGGTCGAACTCTTCACCCCTCCACTTT
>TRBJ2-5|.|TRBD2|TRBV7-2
CASSSYQGPGLGETQYF
TGTGCCAGCAGCTCCTACCAGGGACCGGGACTAGGGGAGACCCAGTACTTC